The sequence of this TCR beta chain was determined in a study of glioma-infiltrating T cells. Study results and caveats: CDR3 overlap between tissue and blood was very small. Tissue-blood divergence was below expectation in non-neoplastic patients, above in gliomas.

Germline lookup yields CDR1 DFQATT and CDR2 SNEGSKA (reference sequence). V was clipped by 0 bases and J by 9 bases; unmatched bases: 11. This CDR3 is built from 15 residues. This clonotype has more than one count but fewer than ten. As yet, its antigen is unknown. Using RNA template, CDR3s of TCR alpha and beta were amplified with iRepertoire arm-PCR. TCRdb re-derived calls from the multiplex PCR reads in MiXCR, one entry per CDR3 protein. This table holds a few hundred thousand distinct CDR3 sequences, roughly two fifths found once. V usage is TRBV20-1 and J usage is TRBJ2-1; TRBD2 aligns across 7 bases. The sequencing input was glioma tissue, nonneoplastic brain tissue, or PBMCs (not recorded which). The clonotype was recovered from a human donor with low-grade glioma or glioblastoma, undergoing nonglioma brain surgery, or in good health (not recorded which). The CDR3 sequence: CSARDPGRENGEQFF. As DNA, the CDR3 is TGCAGTGCTAGAGATCCGGGGCGGGAGAACGGTGAGCAGTTCTTC.